This T cell receptor (beta chain) was obtained from a study of blood T cells in healthy people across ages. With a J-beta primer mix and a sample-barcoded 5' primer, a second PCR ran roughly 6 to 12 cycles. MiXCR was run by TCRdb on the 5' RACE reads, yielding one entry per CDR3 protein. The repertoire holds some 550,000 distinct CDR3 sequences, with roughly 48% as singletons. Germline V gene data show CDR1 as DFQATT and CDR2 as SNEGSKA (reference sequence). This CDR3 region has 14 residues. Trimming stripped 0 bases from V and 0 bases from J, with 6 bases between. This clonotype turned up a few times. Its matching antigen is unknown. The study's findings and limits: Unsorted PBMC material precluded a definitive naive versus antigen-experienced comparison.

The chain combines TRBV20-1 with TRBJ2-1, with no clear D. This TCR came from a man older than 75 in good health. Sequenced material: blood. The chain's CDR3 is CSARERSSYNEQFF. CDR3 sequence (DNA): TGCAGTGCTAGAGAGCGGAGCTCCTACAATGAGCAGTTCTTC.